These 32 T cell receptor beta chains were all obtained from the same sample, sequenced in a study of shared clonotypes between healthy human individuals. TCRdb's table, derived via immunoSEQ multiplex PCR, lists solely in-frame clones and lacks some. The top ten hold approximately 1.2% of the sample, which has over a million clones, roughly 96% seen once. Sequencing was performed on naive CD4+ T cells sorted from blood. Subset reported: CD45RA+ positively selected. The receptors originated from a man aged 30 to 39 in good health.

The chain's CDR3 is CASSVDTSGLTYNEQFF. The CDR3 bases are TGTGCCAGCAGCGTAGATACTAGCGGACTAACCTACAATGAGCAGTTCTTC. The rearrangement uses TRBV9 and TRBJ2-1; 8 bases match TRBD2. CDR3 length: 17 amino acids. Germline V gene sequence: CDR1 SGDLS, CDR2 YYNGEE. The ends lost 0 bases at V and 2 bases at J; junction bases unmatched: 7.

The CDR3 here is CASSPSGQDEQFF. The CDR3 bases are TGTGCCAGCTCACCGTCGGGACAAGATGAGCAGTTCTTC. V and J are TRBV18 and TRBJ2-1; TRBD1 is a possible D gene (6 bases). The CDR3 is 13 amino acids. Germline V lookup: CDR1 KGHSH, CDR2 LQKENI. The V end was cut by 3 bases, the J end by 8 bases, with 11 bases between. Drawing the rest from reference TRBV18 and TRBJ2-1, the complete variable domain is NAGVMQNPRHLVRRRGQEARLRCSPMKGHSHVYWYRQLPEEGLKFMVYLQKENIIDESGMPKERFSAEFPKEGPSILRIQQVVRGDSAAYFCASSPSGQDEQFFGPGTRLTVL.

This chain uses TRBV6-5 with TRBJ2-3; 7 nucleotides line up with TRBD2. J was trimmed by 2 bases and V by 5 bases; bases with no gene match: 7. The CDR3 contains 15 residues. Per the germline V gene, CDR1 is MNHEY and CDR2 is SVGAGI. The CDR3 DNA follows: TGTGCCAGCAGTCTCCGCGGGAGCCCCACAGATACGCAGTATTTT. It codes for CASSLRGSPTDTQYF.

V usage is TRBV20-1 and J usage is TRBJ2-7; D gene unclear. The germline CDR1 and CDR2 sequences are DFQATT and SNEGSKA (reference sequence). This CDR3 spans 10 amino acids. V gave up 7 bases and J gave up 0 bases, with 4 bases separating them. The CDR3 here is CSVFSYEQYF. The CDR3 region has the DNA TGCAGTGTTTTCTCCTACGAGCAGTACTTC.

The V call is TRBV6-5, the J call TRBJ2-5; tentatively, D is TRBD1 (6 bases). The ends were cut back, 2 bases at V and 13 bases at J, with 14 bases in the middle. The germline V gene encodes CDR1 MNHEY and CDR2 SVGAGI. CDR3 length equals 12 residues. The CDR3 region has the DNA TGTGCCAGCAGTTACCCACACAGGGTACCGTACTTC. It encodes CASSYPHRVPYF.

This chain links TRBV29-1 with TRBJ2-5, with D possibly matching TRBD1 (6 bases). V was clipped by 6 bases and J by 0 bases, with 17 bases between them. The germline CDR1 and CDR2 sequences are SQVTM and ANQGSEA. This CDR3 region has 15 residues. This chain's CDR3 is CSVVGTTGYQETQYF. Written as DNA, the CDR3 is TGCAGCGTCGTCGGGACAACCGGGTACCAAGAGACCCAGTACTTC.

The V call is TRBV2, the J call TRBJ2-1; D perhaps matches TRBD1 (5 bases). The ends were cut back, 7 bases at V and 1 base at J, with 14 bases in the middle. CDR3 length: 15 residues. The germline V gene has CDR1 SNHLY and CDR2 FYNNEI. The CDR3 coding sequence is TGTGCCAGCAAACTCTCGAGACAGTCCTACAATGAGCAGTTCTTC. Amino acid sequence: CASKLSRQSYNEQFF.

V usage is TRBV5-1 and J usage is TRBJ2-2; D is unclear. The germline V and J ends were trimmed by 0 bases and 1 base, with 7 bases remaining between them. The CDR3 loop spans 15 amino acids. The germline gives CDR1 SGHRS, CDR2 YFSETQ. This CDR3 is CASSLGSQNTGELFF. DNA of the CDR3: TGCGCCAGCAGCTTGGGCAGTCAGAACACCGGGGAGCTGTTTTTT.

This chain's CDR3 is CASSLTGSAGANVLTF. The CDR3, as DNA: TGTGCCAGCAGTTTAACAGGGTCTGCTGGGGCCAACGTCCTGACTTTC. The genes are TRBV28 and TRBJ2-6; maybe TRBD1 (6 bases). CDR3 length equals 16 residues. Trimming took off 2 bases at V and 2 bases at J, with 10 bases between the two ends. Germline lookup yields CDR1 MDHEN and CDR2 SYDVKM.

The chain employs TRBV19 and TRBJ1-2; D may be TRBD1 (5 bases). Germline V gene lookup returns CDR1 LNHDA and CDR2 SQIVND (reference sequence). V was cut by 6 bases and J by 0 bases, with 8 bases left in between. The length of the CDR3 is 13 residues. The CDR3 coding sequence is TGTGCCAGTAGAAGACAGTCTAACTATGGCTACACCTTC. Its protein is CASRRQSNYGYTF.

The J gene is TRBJ1-2, the V gene TRBV29-1; D gene uncertain. The CDR3 covers 14 residues. Germline V gene data show CDR1 as SQVTM and CDR2 as ANQGSEA. The ends were cut back, 5 bases at V and 2 bases at J, with 15 bases in the middle. As DNA, the CDR3 is TGCAGCGTTAAGGCGGCCCCGGGAAACTATGGCTACACCTTC. Translation: CSVKAAPGNYGYTF.

The chain recombines TRBV10-3 with TRBJ1-4, with TRBD1 matching 9 bases. The germline gives CDR1 ENHRY, CDR2 SYGVKD. The length of the CDR3 is 14 residues. V gave up 8 bases and J gave up 7 bases; unmatched junction bases: 8. The CDR3 bases are TGTGCCATCGGTACCGGGACAGGGACTGAAAAACTGTTTTTT. It yields the protein CAIGTGTGTEKLFF.

The chain recombines TRBV6-5 with TRBJ1-1; D is unresolved. The germline gives CDR1 MNHEY, CDR2 SVGAGI. The CDR3 has 14 residues. V shed 2 bases and J shed 2 bases, with 9 bases lying between them. The CDR3 DNA reads as TGTGCCAGCAGTTACCGCTCAGAAAACACTGAAGCTTTCTTT. It yields the protein CASSYRSENTEAFF.

The V gene is TRBV19, the J gene TRBJ1-2; D remains ambiguous. V was pared by 3 bases and J by 4 bases, with 15 bases between. CDR3 length equals 15 residues. Germline CDR1 and CDR2: LNHDA and SQIVND (reference sequence). Here the CDR3 reads CASSMALLGSYGYTF. The CDR3 DNA reads TGTGCCAGTAGTATGGCTTTGTTAGGCAGCTATGGCTACACCTTC.

The rearrangement links TRBV6-5 to TRBJ2-1, with TRBD1 as a possible D gene (5 bases). This CDR3 has 15 amino acids. The V gene lost 1 base and the J gene lost 6 bases, with 13 bases spanning the gap. Germline V gene data show CDR1 as MNHEY and CDR2 as SVGAGI. CDR3 sequence: CASSYFSIGVNEQFF. The CDR3 nucleotides are TGTGCCAGCAGTTACTTTTCCATAGGGGTCAATGAGCAGTTCTTC.

This sequence joins TRBV18 and TRBJ2-3; D may be TRBD1 (6 bases). V lost 1 base and J 2 bases, leaving 10 bases between the germline ends. The germline gives CDR1 KGHSH, CDR2 LQKENI. The CDR3 length is 15 residues. CDR3 in DNA: TGTGCCAGCTCACCACTTACAGGGAACACAGATACGCAGTATTTT. Its protein is CASSPLTGNTDTQYF.

To note about this clone: This sample includes further DNA sequences coding for the same CDR3. The rearrangement joins TRBV6-1 to TRBJ2-7; 8 nucleotides line up with TRBD2. The CDR3 totals 14 residues. Germline assignment: CDR1 MNHNS and CDR2 SASEGT. V was pared by 3 bases and J by 2 bases, with 3 bases of the junction left unmatched. As DNA, the CDR3 is TGTGCCAGCAGTGAGCGCGGGGGGCCCTACGAGCAGTACTTC. Protein sequence: CASSERGGPYEQYF.

The V gene is TRBV2, the J gene TRBJ2-2; 7 nucleotides match TRBD1. Looked up from germline, CDR1 is SNHLY and CDR2 is FYNNEI. The CDR3 covers 14 residues. After removal of 7 bases from V and 5 bases from J, the junction contained 7 bases not matched to a gene. The CDR3: CASTAGGPTGELFF. CDR3 sequence (DNA): TGTGCCAGCACGGCAGGGGGACCTACCGGGGAGCTGTTTTTT.

This chain joins TRBV7-2 and TRBJ2-1, with D perhaps matching TRBD1 or TRBD2 (5 bases each). In germline, CDR1 is SGHTA, CDR2 FQGNSA. CDR3 size: 13 residues. V shed 7 bases and J shed 6 bases, with 13 bases lying between them. The CDR3 coding sequence is TGTGCCAGCAAAAACCCGGGGCTCAATGAGCAGTTCTTC. Its protein is CASKNPGLNEQFF.

On this clone: Other nucleotide sequences in the sample specify the same CDR3. The chain carries TRBV5-1 and TRBJ2-7, with 10 nucleotides matching TRBD1. The V gene end was trimmed by 4 bases and the J gene end by 4 bases; junction bases not matched to a gene: 5. The germline V gene encodes CDR1 SGHRS and CDR2 YFSETQ. This CDR3 has 14 amino acids. The DNA for the CDR3 is TGCGCCAGCAGCCACCGGGACAGGGGTTACGAGCAGTACTTC. This codes for CASSHRDRGYEQYF.

The chain carries TRBV18 and TRBJ1-3, with D unresolved. The CDR3 is 15 residues long. Germline-derived CDR1 and CDR2 are KGHSH and LQKENI. Deletions cut 4 bases from V and 0 bases from J, with 10 bases between. This CDR3 is CASSQSLNSGNTIYF. The CDR3 region has the DNA TGTGCCAGCTCACAAAGCCTGAACTCTGGAAACACCATATATTTT.

The chain carries TRBV28 and TRBJ2-1; possibly TRBD2 for D (5 bases). The CDR3 runs to 13 residues. From germline, CDR1 is MDHEN and CDR2 SYDVKM. The V end lost 6 bases, the J end lost 5 bases, and 11 bases lay between the germline ends. CDR3 region: CASRLDYNNEQFF. The CDR3 DNA reads TGTGCCAGCAGACTTGACTATAACAATGAGCAGTTCTTC.

The rearrangement uses TRBV5-1 and TRBJ2-5, with D possibly being TRBD2 (6 bases). V was trimmed by 4 bases and J by 4 bases, leaving 14 bases between them. Germline loops: CDR1 SGHRS, CDR2 YFSETQ. This CDR3 is 14 amino acids long. The CDR3 here is CASSLQGGGETQYF. CDR3 nucleotide sequence: TGCGCCAGCAGCCTTCAGGGAGGAGGAGAGACCCAGTACTTC.

This clone is a singleton in its sample. The chain joins TRBV5-1 to TRBJ2-1, with no clear D. From germline, CDR1 is SGHRS and CDR2 YFSETQ. There are 14 residues in the CDR3. Trimming removed 0 bases at V and 8 bases at J, with 12 bases between. The CDR3: CASSLALVGDEQFF. The CDR3 coding sequence is TGCGCCAGCAGCTTGGCGCTAGTAGGCGATGAGCAGTTCTTC. The full variable domain, with the rest looked up from reference TRBV5-1 and TRBJ2-1, is KAGVTQTPRYLIKTRGQQVTLSCSPISGHRSVSWYQQTPGQGLQFLFEYFSETQRNKGNFPGRFSGRQFSNSRSEMNVSTLELGDSALYLCASSLALVGDEQFFGPGTRLTVL.

The J gene is TRBJ2-3, the V gene TRBV18, with D possibly matching TRBD1 (6 bases). The CDR3 has 17 amino acids. The germline CDR1 and CDR2 sequences are KGHSH and LQKENI. Between the trimmed V and J ends, which lost 1 base and 7 bases, there was a span of 21 bases. The CDR3 region has the DNA TGTGCCAGCTCACCACTACCATCAGGGGTGATCCAGAATACGCAGTATTTT. Protein product: CASSPLPSGVIQNTQYF.

This clone was recorded only once. CDR3 amino acids: CASSPEWAGRRRFSYEQYF. CDR3 bases: TGTGCCAGCAGCCCCGAGTGGGCAGGGCGGCGCAGGTTCTCCTACGAGCAGTACTTC. V usage is TRBV7-9 and J usage is TRBJ2-7, with TRBD1 as a possible D gene (5 bases). Trimming took off 5 bases at V and 0 bases at J, with 26 bases between the two ends. The V gene's germline CDR1 is SEHNR and CDR2 FQNEAQ (reference sequence). The CDR3 length is 19 residues.

The chain recombines TRBV5-3 with TRBJ1-1; weak D call: TRBD1 (5 bases). TRBV5-3 is sorted into the ORF group, with uncertain function. This CDR3 spans 16 amino acids. V shed 4 bases and J shed 4 bases, with 20 bases lying between them. The CDR3 DNA follows: TGTGCCAGAAGCCTCGTAAGGGGAGGTTGCAGCACTGAAGCTTTCTTT. Translating gives CARSLVRGGCSTEAFF.

The chain carries TRBV6-5 and TRBJ2-2; 9 bases map to TRBD1. V dropped 6 bases and J dropped 5; count of bases not matched to a gene: 7. This CDR3 contains 15 residues. The germline V gene encodes CDR1 MNHEY and CDR2 SVGAGI. The CDR3 sequence is CASRTGTGMTGELFF. The CDR3 nucleotides read TGTGCCAGCAGAACCGGGACAGGGATGACCGGGGAGCTGTTTTTT.

As for this clone: The CDR3 does not close with the conserved phenylalanine or tryptophan, likely indicating a read error. Because the CDR3's place on the DNA is in doubt, the DNA is left out and the CDR3 is given as listed by TCRdb. The rearrangement joins TRBV2 to TRBJ2-7. With termini counted, the CDR3 has 12 amino acids. In germline, CDR1 is SNHLY, CDR2 FYNNEI. The CDR3: CASSEAGRKRNL.

The chain employs TRBV7-2 and TRBJ2-7, with 7 bases identical to TRBD2. Per the germline V gene, CDR1 is SGHTA and CDR2 is FQGNSA. V lost 5 bases, J lost 3 bases, and 7 bases stayed unmatched. The CDR3 extends over 14 amino acids. The CDR3 loop reads CASSRGTNDYEQYF. CDR3 nucleotides: TGTGCCAGCAGCCGCGGGACTAACGACTACGAGCAGTACTTC.

V gene TRBV7-2 combines with J gene TRBJ1-1; D is undetermined. V shed 4 bases and J shed 0 bases, with 9 bases lying between them. The CDR3 runs 14 residues. Germline loops: CDR1 SGHTA, CDR2 FQGNSA. CDR3 loop: CASSSQPMNTEAFF. The CDR3 DNA sequence: TGTGCCAGCAGCTCGCAGCCTATGAACACTGAAGCTTTCTTT.

V gene TRBV27 combines with J gene TRBJ1-4; tentative D call: TRBD1 (5 bases). Per germline, CDR1 MNHEY and CDR2 SMNVEV (reference sequence). This CDR3 spans 13 amino acids. The V end was cut by 6 bases, the J end by 7 bases, with 12 bases between. CDR3 amino acids: CASSRGGGEKLFF. CDR3 sequence (DNA): TGTGCCAGCAGCCGGGGCGGTGGTGAAAAACTGTTTTTT.